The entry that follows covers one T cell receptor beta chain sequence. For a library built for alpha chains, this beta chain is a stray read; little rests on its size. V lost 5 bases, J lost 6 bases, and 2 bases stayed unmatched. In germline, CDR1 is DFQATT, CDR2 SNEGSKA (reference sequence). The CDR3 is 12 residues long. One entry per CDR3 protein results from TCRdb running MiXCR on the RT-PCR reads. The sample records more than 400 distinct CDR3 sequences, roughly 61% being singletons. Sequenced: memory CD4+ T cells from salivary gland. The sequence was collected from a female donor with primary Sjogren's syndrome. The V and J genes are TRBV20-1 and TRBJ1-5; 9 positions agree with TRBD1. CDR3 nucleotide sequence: TGCAGTGCTCGACAGGGGGGTCAGCCCCAGCATTTT. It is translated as CSARQGGQPQHF.